This T cell receptor (beta chain) was recovered during a study of Graves' ophthalmopathy and Graves' hyperthyroidism (dated by TCRdb to 2016 to 2019). With regard to the full study: Peripheral blood samples were taken at the time of initial diagnosis, before any treatment was given. To tell Graves' ophthalmopathy apart from Graves' hyperthyroidism, and to predict which patients would progress to ophthalmopathy, the study relied on TCR beta repertoire signatures. In total, 135 blood samples were TCR-sequenced: 43 ophthalmopathy, under 80 hyperthyroidism and approximately 17 hyperthyroidism-to-ophthalmopathy patients. To explore V-J signatures that separate ophthalmopathy from hyperthyroidism, a discovery set of about a hundred patients was enrolled, consisting of approximately 45 with ophthalmopathy and roughly 57 with stable hyperthyroidism. An independent validation cohort was composed of around 19 hyperthyroidism patients and around 15 patients who later progressed from hyperthyroidism to ophthalmopathy. In over 5 hyperthyroidism patients, the T-cell repertoire of thyroid tissue was compared with the T-cell repertoire of blood. Once sampling was done, hyperthyroidism patients were given methimazole at a starting dose of 30 mg daily, while ophthalmopathy patients were given high-dose intravenous methylprednisolone. For training and testing, the 100 or so patients in the discovery cohort were randomly divided in a 7:3 ratio.

The ophthalmopathy patients had moderately to severely active disease, with a Clinical Activity Score of 3 or higher, a NOSPECS grade of 4 or higher, and a disease duration of less than 3 months. Anyone with other autoimmune diseases, uncontrolled infections, pregnancy or lactation was excluded from the study. Diagnosis relied on clinical symptoms, serum thyroxine, TRAb, thyroid ultrasound and orbital computed tomography. PBMCs were isolated from 10 ml of fresh peripheral blood by Ficoll-Paque density gradient centrifugation. Total RNA was extracted with Trizol reagent and quality-checked on an Agilent 2100 Bioanalyzer. The CDR3 spans 13 residues, from the cysteine through the phenylalanine. CDR3 DNA only is kept here, 39 bases in frame from base 1. Sequences LGHDT (CDR1) and YNNKEL (CDR2) are obtained from the germline V gene (reference sequence). Deletion took 2 bases off V and 7 bases off J, with a span of 11 bases between the germline ends.

Findings and caveats that apply to the study as a whole: No statistical method was used to predetermine the sample size, and group allocation was not hidden from the investigators. In validation, the model predicted ophthalmopathy progression with about 64% sensitivity and about 73% specificity; some 13 predicted patients were CT-confirmed with GO in a median of 6.5 months. Among expanded thyroid clonotypes with frequency above 0.001, most also showed up in blood, which suggests that blood repertoires may reflect the thyroid immune response. In cross-validation, the 13-signature model distinguished ophthalmopathy from stable hyperthyroidism with just over 85% sensitivity and about 81% specificity, while in the test set the corresponding values were roughly 80% and 75%.

TCR beta CDR3 regions were amplified from RNA transcripts for repertoire sequencing. HTBI primers and the Qiagen OneStep RT-PCR kit were used in a first-round RT-PCR, which was followed by a second-round multiplex PCR, size selection and purification. Libraries were sequenced on an Illumina HiSeq2000 using paired-end 100 bp reads. The published analysis was carried out like this. SOAPnuke was used for read processing, and reads with adapters, uncalled bases, a mean Phred below 15, or no exact constant-primer or identifier match were discarded. High-quality paired reads were merged with COPE v1.2.5. Each unique nucleotide sequence was treated as a clonotype, and MiTCR v1.1 was used to align the clonotypes to the IMGT TRB V, D and J references. The analysis was limited to V-J combinations with a frequency above 0.0001, which together covered 99.2% of the repertoires. For each V-J combination, a TCR clonal expansion and chaos score was defined as F50 clonal expansion divided by the chaos observed in the TCRdist matrix. Features were reduced by Welch's t-statistics and random forest to around 14 V-J combinations, which fed a naive Bayes classifier. Thyroid-blood repertoire similarity was quantified with the Morisita-Horn index. TCRdb reran the public reads through fastp at Q25 and MiXCR, keeping productive beta chains. Records with the same CDR3 protein are collapsed into one entry carrying the most frequent genes and DNA. These V and J calls rely on TCRdb rather than the paper's analysis. Counted in this sample were approximately 160,000 distinct CDR3 sequences; 30% to 45% of them appeared once. The ten top clones hold around 5.8% of the sample.

This clonotype showed up many times. The antigen this receptor binds is unknown. Base-call qualities are not available, and no considerably larger clone is one nucleotide away. This chain joins TRBV3-1 to TRBJ1-2; the D gene is perhaps TRBD1, on 5 matching bases. This TCR came from a middle-aged woman with Graves' ophthalmopathy. Donor details come from another sample of the same person, matched by shared clones. The specimen was peripheral blood. The nucleotide sequence is TGTGCCAGCAGCCAAACAGGAGGAGGTGGCTACACCTTC. Its product reads: CASSQTGGGGYTF.